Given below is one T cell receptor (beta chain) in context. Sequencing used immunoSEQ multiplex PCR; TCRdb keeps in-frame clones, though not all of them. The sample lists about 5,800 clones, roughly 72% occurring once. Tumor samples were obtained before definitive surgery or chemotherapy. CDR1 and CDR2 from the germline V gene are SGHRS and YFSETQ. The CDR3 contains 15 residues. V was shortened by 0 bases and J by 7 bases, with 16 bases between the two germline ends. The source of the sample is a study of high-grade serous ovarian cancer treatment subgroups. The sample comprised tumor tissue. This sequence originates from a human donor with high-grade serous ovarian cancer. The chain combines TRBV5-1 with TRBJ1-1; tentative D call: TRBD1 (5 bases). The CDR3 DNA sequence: TGCGCCAGCAGCTTGGATGGGACGGCGGCCCTTGAAGCTTTCTTT. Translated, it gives CASSLDGTAALEAFF.